The clone carrying this T cell receptor beta chain was found many times. TCRdb used MiXCR to reprocess the 5' RACE reads, holding one entry per CDR3 protein. The sample consists of nearly 650,000 distinct CDR3 sequences, less than 9% of them appearing once. Germline trimming cut 2 bases from V and 10 bases from J; bases unmatched to any gene: 2. This CDR3 region has 12 residues. Germline V gene data show CDR1 as DFQATT and CDR2 as SNEGSKA (reference sequence). This specimen belongs to a study of identical twins. Separately, the same data were catalogued under a study of yellow fever vaccine responses in identical twins.

This TCR derives from a woman under 30 in good health. This rearrangement joins TRBV20-1 to TRBJ2-1; 10 nucleotides match TRBD2. The sample was PBMCs. In nucleotides, the CDR3 is TGCAGTGCTAGACTAGCGGGAGAGGAGCAGTTCTTC. Its protein is CSARLAGEEQFF.